This T cell receptor (beta chain) was retrieved from a study of OX40 agonist ivuxolimab in advanced cancers. Study context: Dose-escalation patients' cancers were hepatocellular carcinoma, melanoma, renal cell or head and neck cancer.

General observations from the study: Low normalized T-cell clonal expansion also characterized some of the nonresponders. Undetermined was the antigen specificity of the expanded peripheral T cells.

Prior autoimmune disease or systemic immunosuppression barred patients. The data were produced by immunoSEQ multiplex PCR, yet TCRdb's version contains in-frame clones alone and is incomplete. The sample comprises 70,000 to 90,000 clones, about 89% of which are singletons, and over 10% rests with the top ten. Details on this clone: What it binds is not known.

V shed 1 base, J shed 2 bases, and the junction held 13 bases outside the gene matches. The CDR3 contains 19 residues. CDR1 and CDR2 (germline): SGHNT, YENEEA. The sequences come from CD4+ or CD8+ T cells sorted from blood, collected in a trial of the OX40 agonist ivuxolimab. This chain uses TRBV11-3 with TRBJ2-2, with TRBD2 matching 7 bases. This receptor was taken from an adult with an advanced solid tumor such as melanoma, head and neck, liver or kidney cancer. CDR3 protein: CASSLAPPYAGDNTGELFF. As DNA, the CDR3 is TGTGCCAGCAGCTTAGCCCCACCTTATGCGGGAGACAACACCGGGGAGCTGTTTTTT. Full variable domain (rest looked up from reference TRBV11-3 and TRBJ2-2): EAGVVQSPRYKIIEKKQPVAFWCNPISGHNTLYWYLQNLGQGPELLIRYENEEAVDDSQLPKDRFSAERLKGVDSTLKIQPAELGDSAVYLCASSLAPPYAGDNTGELFFGEGSRLTVL.